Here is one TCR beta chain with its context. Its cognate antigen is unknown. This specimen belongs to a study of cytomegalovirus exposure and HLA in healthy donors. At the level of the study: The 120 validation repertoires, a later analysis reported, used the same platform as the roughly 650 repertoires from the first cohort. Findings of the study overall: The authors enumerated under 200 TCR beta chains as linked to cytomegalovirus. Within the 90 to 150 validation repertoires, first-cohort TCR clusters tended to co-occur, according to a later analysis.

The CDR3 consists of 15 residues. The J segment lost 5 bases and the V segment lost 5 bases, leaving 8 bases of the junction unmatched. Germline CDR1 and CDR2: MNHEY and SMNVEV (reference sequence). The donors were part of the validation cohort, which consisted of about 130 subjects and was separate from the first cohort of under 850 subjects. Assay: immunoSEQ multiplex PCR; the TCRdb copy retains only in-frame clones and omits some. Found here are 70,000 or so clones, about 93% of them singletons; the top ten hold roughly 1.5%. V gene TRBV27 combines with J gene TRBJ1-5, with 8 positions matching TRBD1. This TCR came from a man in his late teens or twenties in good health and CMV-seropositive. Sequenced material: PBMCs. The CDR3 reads CASSPGTGRDQPQHF. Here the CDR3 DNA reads TGTGCCAGCAGTCCTGGGACAGGTCGGGATCAGCCCCAGCATTTT.